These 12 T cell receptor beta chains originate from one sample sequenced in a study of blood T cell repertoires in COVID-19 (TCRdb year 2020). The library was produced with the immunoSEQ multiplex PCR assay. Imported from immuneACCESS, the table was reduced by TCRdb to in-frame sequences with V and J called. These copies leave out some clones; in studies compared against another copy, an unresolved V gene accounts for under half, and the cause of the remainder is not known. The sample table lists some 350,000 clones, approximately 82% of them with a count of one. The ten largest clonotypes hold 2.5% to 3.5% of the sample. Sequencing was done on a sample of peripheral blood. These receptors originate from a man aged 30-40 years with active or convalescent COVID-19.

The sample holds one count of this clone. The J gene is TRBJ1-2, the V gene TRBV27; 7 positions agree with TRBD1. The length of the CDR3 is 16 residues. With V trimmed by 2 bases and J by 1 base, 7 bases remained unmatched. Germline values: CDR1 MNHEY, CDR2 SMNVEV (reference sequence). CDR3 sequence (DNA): TGTGCCAGCAGTTTAAGCCTCCCAGGGGGTAACTATGGCTACACCTTC. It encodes CASSLSLPGGNYGYTF.

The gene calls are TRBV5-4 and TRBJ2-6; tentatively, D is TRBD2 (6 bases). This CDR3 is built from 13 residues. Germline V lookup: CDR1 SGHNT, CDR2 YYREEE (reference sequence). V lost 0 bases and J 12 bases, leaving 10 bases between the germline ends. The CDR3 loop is CASSLAGGSVLTF. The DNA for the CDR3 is TGTGCCAGCAGCTTGGCCGGAGGGTCCGTCCTGACTTTC.

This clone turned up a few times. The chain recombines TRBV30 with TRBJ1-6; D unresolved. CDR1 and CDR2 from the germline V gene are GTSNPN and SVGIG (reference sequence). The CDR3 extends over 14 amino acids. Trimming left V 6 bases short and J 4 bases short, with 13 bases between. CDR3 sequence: CACPSRTYNSPLHF. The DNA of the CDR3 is TGTGCCTGCCCCTCGAGGACTTATAATTCACCCCTCCACTTT. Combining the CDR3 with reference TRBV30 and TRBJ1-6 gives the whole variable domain SQTIHQWPATLVQPVGSPLSLECTVEGTSNPNLYWYRQAAGRGLQLLFYSVGIGQISSEVPQNLSASRPQDRQFILSSKKLLLSDSGFYLCACPSRTYNSPLHFGNGTRLTVT.

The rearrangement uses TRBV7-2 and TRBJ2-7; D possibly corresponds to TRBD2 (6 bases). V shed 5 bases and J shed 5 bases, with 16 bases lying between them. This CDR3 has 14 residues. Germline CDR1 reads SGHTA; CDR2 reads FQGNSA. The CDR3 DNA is TGTGCCAGCAGCACTAGCCCAGGGCTCAACGAGCAGTACTTC. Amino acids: CASSTSPGLNEQYF.

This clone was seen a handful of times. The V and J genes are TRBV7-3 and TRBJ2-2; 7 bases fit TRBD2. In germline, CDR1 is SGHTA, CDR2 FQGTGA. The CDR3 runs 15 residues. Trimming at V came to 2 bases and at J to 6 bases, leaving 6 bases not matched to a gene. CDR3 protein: CASSLDRAGPGELFF. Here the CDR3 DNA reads TGTGCCAGCAGCTTAGACCGAGCGGGACCCGGGGAGCTGTTTTTT.

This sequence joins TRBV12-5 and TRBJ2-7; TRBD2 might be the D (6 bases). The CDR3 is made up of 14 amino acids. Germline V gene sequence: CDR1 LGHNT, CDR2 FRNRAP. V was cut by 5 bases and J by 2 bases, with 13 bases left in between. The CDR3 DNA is TGTGCTAGTGGTCCCACCGGGAGACCCTACGAGCAGTACTTC. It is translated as CASGPTGRPYEQYF. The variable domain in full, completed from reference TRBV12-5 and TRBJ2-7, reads DARVTQTPRHKVTEMGQEVTMRCQPILGHNTVFWYRQTMMQGLELLAYFRNRAPLDDSGMPKDRFSAEMPDATLATLKIQPSEPRDSAVYFCASGPTGRPYEQYFGPGTRLTVT.

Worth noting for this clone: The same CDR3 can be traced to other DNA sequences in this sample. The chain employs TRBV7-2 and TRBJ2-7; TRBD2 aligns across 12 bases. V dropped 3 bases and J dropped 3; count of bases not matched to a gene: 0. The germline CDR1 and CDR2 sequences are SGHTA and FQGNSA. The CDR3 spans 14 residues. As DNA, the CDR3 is TGTGCCAGCAGCTTGACTAGCGGGGGCTACGAGCAGTACTTC. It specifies CASSLTSGGYEQYF.

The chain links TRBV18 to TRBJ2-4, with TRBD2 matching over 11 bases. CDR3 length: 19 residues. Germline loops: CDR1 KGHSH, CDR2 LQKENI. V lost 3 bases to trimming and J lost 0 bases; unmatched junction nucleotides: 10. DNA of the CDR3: TGTGCCAGCTCACCGACACAGGGACTAGCGGAACTAGCCAAAAACATTCAGTACTTC. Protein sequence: CASSPTQGLAELAKNIQYF.

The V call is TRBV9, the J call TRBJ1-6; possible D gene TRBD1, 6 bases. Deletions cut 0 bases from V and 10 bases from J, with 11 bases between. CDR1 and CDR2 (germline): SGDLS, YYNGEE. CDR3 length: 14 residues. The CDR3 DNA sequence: TGTGCCAGCAGCGTAGAACAGGGTGGCTCACCCCTCCACTTT. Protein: CASSVEQGGSPLHF.

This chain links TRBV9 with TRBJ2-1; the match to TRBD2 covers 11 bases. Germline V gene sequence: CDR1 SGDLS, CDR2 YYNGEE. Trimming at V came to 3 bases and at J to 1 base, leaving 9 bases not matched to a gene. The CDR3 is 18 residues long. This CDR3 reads CASSARLAGRVSYNEQFF. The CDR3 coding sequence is TGTGCCAGCAGCGCTCGACTAGCGGGAAGGGTATCCTACAATGAGCAGTTCTTC.

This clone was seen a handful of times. As DNA, the CDR3 is TGTGCCAGCAGCCCTCGAGGGGGGGGCCTCCTTAGTGAGCAGTTCTTC. This translates into CASSPRGGGLLSEQFF. The chain links TRBV3-1 (or the pseudogene TRBV3-2) to TRBJ2-1, with D possibly matching TRBD2 (7 bases). Trimming removed 4 bases from V and 9 bases from J, with 22 bases in between. Germline V gene sequence: CDR1 LGHDT, CDR2 YNNKEL (reference sequence). The length of the CDR3 is 16 residues.

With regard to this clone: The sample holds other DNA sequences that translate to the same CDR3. CDR3 amino acids: CASSIGGGRETQYF. DNA for the CDR3: TGTGCCAGTAGTATTGGCGGGGGGAGGGAGACCCAGTACTTC. V and J are TRBV19 and TRBJ2-5; 8 nucleotides agree with TRBD2. CDR1 is LNHDA and CDR2 is SQIVND in the germline V gene (reference sequence). J was trimmed by 5 bases and V by 3 bases; bases with no gene match: 5. CDR3 length equals 14 residues.